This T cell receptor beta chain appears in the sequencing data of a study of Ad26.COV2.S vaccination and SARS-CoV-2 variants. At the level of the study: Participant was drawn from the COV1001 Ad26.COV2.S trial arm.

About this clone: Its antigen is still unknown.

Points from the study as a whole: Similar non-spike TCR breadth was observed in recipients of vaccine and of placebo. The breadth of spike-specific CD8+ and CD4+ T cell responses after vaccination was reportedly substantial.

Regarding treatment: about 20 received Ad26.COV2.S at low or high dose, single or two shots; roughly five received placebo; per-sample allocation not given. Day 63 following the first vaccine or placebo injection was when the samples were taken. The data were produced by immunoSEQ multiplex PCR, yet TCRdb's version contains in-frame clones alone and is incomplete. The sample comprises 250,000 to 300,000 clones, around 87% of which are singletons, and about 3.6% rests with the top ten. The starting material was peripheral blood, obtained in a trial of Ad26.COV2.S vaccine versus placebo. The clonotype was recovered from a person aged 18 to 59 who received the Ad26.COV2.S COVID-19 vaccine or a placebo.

CDR3 in amino acids: CASSPTGTSYEQYF. The CDR3 region has the DNA TGTGCCAGCAGTCCAACCGGGACTAGCTACGAGCAGTACTTC. This chain uses TRBV6-5 with TRBJ2-7; 8 nucleotides line up with TRBD2. The V gene's germline CDR1 is MNHEY and CDR2 SVGAGI. Losses at the gene ends were 5 bases for V and 3 bases for J; bases not matched to a gene: 6. The CDR3 is 14 residues long.